The 30 T cell receptor beta chains reported below all come from one sample, sequenced in a study of identical twins. MiXCR, run by TCRdb on the 5' RACE reads, gives a single entry per CDR3 protein. The top ten clones hold roughly 4.3% of a sample with 700,000 or so distinct CDR3 sequences, roughly 20% of them seen once. These data also formed part of another study, on T cells expressing NK-cell markers.

The sample comprised PBMCs. These receptors originate from a woman between 18 and 30 years old in good health.

The chain recombines TRBV7-9 with TRBJ2-7; D gene ambiguous. Trimming removed 4 bases from V and 2 bases from J, with 12 bases in between. CDR1 is SEHNR, CDR2 FQNEAQ, per germline (reference sequence). The CDR3 is 14 amino acids. The chain's CDR3 is CASSSLRATYEQYF. DNA of the CDR3: TGTGCCAGCAGCTCCCTACGGGCCACCTACGAGCAGTACTTC.

V is TRBV18 and J is TRBJ2-1, with D tentatively TRBD2 (6 bases). The CDR3 extends over 15 amino acids. V gave up 5 bases and J gave up 5 bases, with 16 bases separating them. Germline V gene sequence: CDR1 KGHSH, CDR2 LQKENI. CDR3 coding DNA: TGTGCCAGCTCAAATGGTGCGGGACCCCACAATGAGCAGTTCTTC. It is translated as CASSNGAGPHNEQFF. The full variable domain, rest sourced from reference TRBV18 and TRBJ2-1, is NAGVMQNPRHLVRRRGQEARLRCSPMKGHSHVYWYRQLPEEGLKFMVYLQKENIIDESGMPKERFSAEFPKEGPSILRIQQVVRGDSAAYFCASSNGAGPHNEQFFGPGTRLTVL.

This clonotype was seen ten or more times. The chain joins TRBV29-1 to TRBJ1-2, with D possibly TRBD1 on 6 matching bases. Germline-derived CDR1 and CDR2 are SQVTM and ANQGSEA. This CDR3 is 13 amino acids long. The ends were cut back, 7 bases at V and 1 base at J, with 13 bases in the middle. CDR3 in DNA: TGCAGCGCAAGGACAGACCTTAACTATGGCTACACCTTC. Its translation is CSARTDLNYGYTF.

This clonotype was seen repeatedly, ten times or more. The CDR3 coding sequence is TGCAGTGCGAGAAAAGGGGTCTCAACCTACGAGCAGTACTTC. Encoded protein: CSARKGVSTYEQYF. The rearrangement joins TRBV20-1 to TRBJ2-7; D is possibly TRBD1 (5 bases). The germline CDR1 and CDR2 sequences are DFQATT and SNEGSKA (reference sequence). V was shortened by 6 bases and J by 2 bases, with 17 bases between the two germline ends. The CDR3 loop spans 14 amino acids.

The V and J genes are TRBV6-1 and TRBJ1-1; 8 positions agree with TRBD1. Germline-derived CDR1 and CDR2 are MNHNS and SASEGT. J gave up 4 bases and V 5 bases, and 9 bases lay outside the gene matches. The CDR3 runs 15 residues. The DNA for the CDR3 is TGTGCCAGCAGTCGTCGACAGGGGATTGGCACTGAAGCTTTCTTT. This codes for CASSRRQGIGTEAFF.

J is TRBJ2-1 and V is TRBV3-1; 8 positions agree with TRBD1. Looked up from germline, CDR1 is LGHDT and CDR2 is YNNKEL (reference sequence). J lost 8 bases, V lost 0 bases, and 6 bases had no gene match. CDR3 size: 15 residues. Here the CDR3 reads CASSQDPGGEYEQFF. DNA for the CDR3: TGTGCCAGCAGCCAAGATCCAGGGGGCGAGTATGAGCAGTTCTTC.

The gene calls are TRBV20-1 and TRBJ2-2; the D is unclear. The germline CDR1 and CDR2 sequences are DFQATT and SNEGSKA (reference sequence). The CDR3 covers 15 residues. The germline V and J ends were trimmed by 0 bases and 5 bases, with 13 bases remaining between them. Written as DNA, the CDR3 is TGCAGTGCTAGAGATCCTACCTTGGCTACCGGGGAGCTGTTTTTT. It encodes CSARDPTLATGELFF.

This clonotype was seen ten or more times. The J gene is TRBJ2-7, the V gene TRBV12-3 or TRBV12-4; D call uncertain. The germline V and J ends were trimmed by 4 bases and 3 bases, with 7 bases remaining between them. There are 12 residues in the CDR3. In DNA form, the CDR3 reads TGTGCCAGCAGTTCTGGGTTCTACGAGCAGTACTTC. It is translated as CASSSGFYEQYF.

The chain is built from TRBV20-1 and TRBJ2-3; 7 bases fit TRBD1. Trimming took 1 base from V and 4 from J; bases not matched to a gene: 5. CDR3 length equals 14 residues. The germline V gene encodes CDR1 DFQATT and CDR2 SNEGSKA (reference sequence). The CDR3, as DNA: TGCAGTGCTAGAGTAGGGGGCGCAGCAGATACGCAGTATTTT. It is translated as CSARVGGAADTQYF.

This clonotype appeared a few times. The genes are TRBV20-1 and TRBJ1-1, with D maybe TRBD1 (5 bases). Germline V lookup: CDR1 DFQATT, CDR2 SNEGSKA (reference sequence). The CDR3 is 16 amino acids. V was clipped by 0 bases and J by 1 base, with 15 bases between them. Written as DNA, the CDR3 is TGCAGTGCTAGAGATGGACGGAGGAGGGGGAACACTGAAGCTTTCTTT. Translated, it gives CSARDGRRRGNTEAFF.

The rearrangement uses TRBV12-3 or TRBV12-4 and TRBJ1-2, with D possibly matching TRBD1 (5 bases). The CDR3 spans 12 residues. V was pared by 4 bases and J by 9 bases, with 12 bases between. The DNA of the CDR3 is TGTGCCAGCAGTTGGCAGGGAAGTCGCTACACCTTC. The encoded protein is CASSWQGSRYTF.

This clonotype appeared many times. The CDR3 bases are TGTGCCAGCAGCTTACCGACTAGCGGGGGGGAGGATACGCAGTATTTT. The encoded protein is CASSLPTSGGEDTQYF. The chain recombines TRBV7-8 with TRBJ2-3, with 14 positions matching TRBD2. V was clipped by 2 bases and J by 6 bases; unmatched bases: 4. Germline V gene sequence: CDR1 SGHVS, CDR2 FQNEAQ. The CDR3 is made up of 16 amino acids.

The chain combines TRBV5-6 with TRBJ2-1; perhaps TRBD1 as D (5 bases). The germline V gene encodes CDR1 SGHDT and CDR2 YYEEEE. V was cut by 0 bases and J by 0 bases, with 10 bases left in between. The CDR3 runs 16 residues. The CDR3 spells CASSLEYRSSYNEQFF. CDR3 in DNA: TGTGCCAGCAGCTTGGAATACAGGAGCTCCTACAATGAGCAGTTCTTC.

Only a few counts were recorded for this clonotype. This chain connects TRBV4-3 to TRBJ2-1; 7 nucleotides align to TRBD2. Looked up from germline, CDR1 is LGHNA and CDR2 is YSLEER. The ends lost 5 bases at V and 8 bases at J; junction bases unmatched: 15. The CDR3 sequence is 16 residues long. CDR3 sequence (DNA): TGCGCCAGCAGCTCCCGGACTAGAGCGGGAAGGGATGAGCAGTTCTTC. It is translated as CASSSRTRAGRDEQFF.

This clonotype was observed a few times. The V and J genes are TRBV5-6 and TRBJ2-5, with D possibly TRBD2 on 5 matching bases. V gave up 7 bases and J gave up 7 bases, with 14 bases separating them. The germline CDR1 and CDR2 sequences are SGHDT and YYEEEE. The length of the CDR3 is 12 residues. The CDR3 loop reads CASGTSGWTQYF. The CDR3 coding sequence is TGTGCCAGCGGAACGTCGGGATGGACCCAGTACTTC.

This clonotype was found a few times. The gene calls are TRBV12-3 or TRBV12-4 and TRBJ2-7, with 7 bases matching TRBD1. This CDR3 contains 13 residues. Losses at the gene ends were 9 bases for V and 4 bases for J; bases not matched to a gene: 9. CDR3 nucleotides: TGTGCCAGTGGGTCCGGGACAGTTTACGAGCAGTACTTC. Protein: CASGSGTVYEQYF.

This clonotype showed up just a few times. The CDR3 loop reads CASSFQEMGHGYTF. In DNA, the CDR3 is TGTGCCAGCAGTTTCCAGGAGATGGGGCATGGCTACACCTTC. The chain joins TRBV12-3 or TRBV12-4 to TRBJ1-2; tentative D call: TRBD1 (5 bases). The CDR3 contains 14 residues. V gave up 3 bases and J gave up 6 bases, with 14 bases separating them.

The rearrangement joins TRBV20-1 to TRBJ2-5, with 8 positions matching TRBD2. Losses at the gene ends were 3 bases for V and 5 bases for J; bases not matched to a gene: 11. This CDR3 spans 15 amino acids. CDR1 is DFQATT and CDR2 is SNEGSKA in the germline V gene (reference sequence). The CDR3 nucleotides are TGCAGTGCTAGTCCATCGGGGGGGGCCGGGGAGACCCAGTACTTC. This sequence encodes CSASPSGGAGETQYF.

The rearrangement joins TRBV27 to TRBJ2-1; D uncertain. The CDR3 is 15 amino acids. The germline gives CDR1 MNHEY, CDR2 SMNVEV (reference sequence). V was cut by 2 bases and J by 6 bases, with 14 bases left in between. The CDR3 is CASSLTGHDANEQFF. The CDR3 DNA follows: TGTGCCAGCAGTTTAACCGGCCATGATGCCAATGAGCAGTTCTTC.

The chain carries TRBV10-2 and TRBJ2-7; a weak D match, TRBD1 (6 bases). CDR1 WSHSY and CDR2 SAAADI come from the germline V gene. Between the trimmed V and J ends, which lost 10 bases and 2 bases, there was a span of 15 bases. The CDR3 consists of 13 residues. The CDR3 region has the DNA TGCGCCACCCGGGACACCGAGACCTACGAGCAGTACTTC. Protein: CATRDTETYEQYF.

The rearrangement joins TRBV6-1 to TRBJ2-3; 9 nucleotides align to TRBD2. Losses at the gene ends were 4 bases for V and 4 bases for J; bases not matched to a gene: 6. This CDR3 is 15 amino acids long. Germline V gene data show CDR1 as MNHNS and CDR2 as SASEGT. As DNA, the CDR3 is TGTGCCAGCAGTGCGGGGCGGGGGGGCCCAGATACGCAGTATTTT. Translation: CASSAGRGGPDTQYF.

V usage is TRBV7-2 and J usage is TRBJ2-5, with 8 bases fitting TRBD2. Germline CDR1 is SGHTA and CDR2 is FQGNSA. This CDR3 is built from 15 residues. The J segment lost 5 bases and the V segment lost 5 bases, leaving 10 bases of the junction unmatched. CDR3 coding DNA: TGTGCCAGCAGCCATACGGTAGCGGGACTGGAGACCCAGTACTTC. It codes for CASSHTVAGLETQYF.

The chain couples TRBV18 to TRBJ1-2, with D perhaps matching TRBD1 (5 bases). CDR1 and CDR2 from the germline V gene are KGHSH and LQKENI. CDR3 size: 13 residues. Trimming took off 3 bases at V and 10 bases at J, with 15 bases between the two ends. CDR3 in amino acids: CASSPGDFRAYTF. CDR3 nucleotides: TGTGCCAGCTCACCGGGGGACTTTAGGGCCTACACCTTC. Together with reference TRBV18 and TRBJ1-2, the CDR3 gives the full variable domain: NAGVMQNPRHLVRRRGQEARLRCSPMKGHSHVYWYRQLPEEGLKFMVYLQKENIIDESGMPKERFSAEFPKEGPSILRIQQVVRGDSAAYFCASSPGDFRAYTFGSGTRLTVV.

This chain uses TRBV29-1 with TRBJ1-3, with D hard to call. Germline assignment: CDR1 SQVTM and CDR2 ANQGSEA. V lost 5 bases, J lost 1 base, and 12 bases lay in between. The CDR3 spans 14 residues. Here the CDR3 reads CSVYTEESGNTIYF. The CDR3 bases are TGCAGCGTTTATACAGAGGAATCTGGAAACACCATATATTTT.

This clonotype appeared many times. The chain combines TRBV11-2 with TRBJ2-7; 7 nucleotides line up with TRBD1. The J segment lost 3 bases and the V segment lost 7 bases, leaving 9 bases of the junction unmatched. The germline V gene encodes CDR1 SGHAT and CDR2 FQNNGV. This CDR3 comprises 14 residues. CDR3 in DNA: TGTGCCAGCATCCGGACAGGATTCTTCTACGAGCAGTACTTC. The encoded protein is CASIRTGFFYEQYF.

This clonotype was found a few times. J is TRBJ2-7 and V is TRBV12-3 or TRBV12-4, with D possibly being TRBD2 (5 bases). The CDR3 contains 14 residues. V was clipped by 3 bases and J by 5 bases, with 14 bases between them. Written as DNA, the CDR3 is TGTGCCAGCAGTTTCGGGCTAGCTTTCCACGAGCAGTACTTC. Encoded protein: CASSFGLAFHEQYF.

This clonotype appeared a few times. The chain combines TRBV10-3 with TRBJ2-1; D not certain. There are 14 residues in the CDR3. Germline V gives CDR1 ENHRY, CDR2 SYGVKD. V dropped 0 bases and J dropped 0 bases, with 3 bases sitting between them. This CDR3 reads CAISESNSYNEQFF. As DNA, the CDR3 is TGTGCCATCAGTGAGTCGAACTCCTACAATGAGCAGTTCTTC.

This clonotype was detected ten times or more. CDR3 nucleotides: TGCGCCAGCAGCCAAGATGCCCGCTCTCCTGAAGCTTTCTTT. Its translation: CASSQDARSPEAFF. This chain joins TRBV4-1 and TRBJ1-1; no firm D call. CDR3 length: 14 amino acids. CDR1 and CDR2 (germline): MGHRA, YSYEKL. V was pared by 0 bases and J by 6 bases, with 11 bases between.

The sample holds a few counts of this clonotype. The chain links TRBV7-8 to TRBJ1-2; possibly TRBD1 for D (6 bases). The CDR3 is 16 residues long. Germline V gene data show CDR1 as SGHVS and CDR2 as FQNEAQ. Trimming left V 2 bases short and J 6 bases short, with 19 bases between. The CDR3 spells CASSLSIFRDIDGYTF. The CDR3 DNA reads TGTGCCAGCAGCTTAAGCATCTTCCGGGACATAGATGGCTACACCTTC.

This clonotype was observed at least ten times. V is TRBV6-6 and J is TRBJ2-2; unclear D gene. In germline, CDR1 is MNHNY, CDR2 SVGAGI (reference sequence). V lost 2 bases, J lost 4 bases, and 8 bases lay in between. The length of the CDR3 is 14 residues. The CDR3 DNA is TGTGCCAGCAGTTACCTTTTGGTCACCGGGGAGCTGTTTTTT. Translated: CASSYLLVTGELFF.